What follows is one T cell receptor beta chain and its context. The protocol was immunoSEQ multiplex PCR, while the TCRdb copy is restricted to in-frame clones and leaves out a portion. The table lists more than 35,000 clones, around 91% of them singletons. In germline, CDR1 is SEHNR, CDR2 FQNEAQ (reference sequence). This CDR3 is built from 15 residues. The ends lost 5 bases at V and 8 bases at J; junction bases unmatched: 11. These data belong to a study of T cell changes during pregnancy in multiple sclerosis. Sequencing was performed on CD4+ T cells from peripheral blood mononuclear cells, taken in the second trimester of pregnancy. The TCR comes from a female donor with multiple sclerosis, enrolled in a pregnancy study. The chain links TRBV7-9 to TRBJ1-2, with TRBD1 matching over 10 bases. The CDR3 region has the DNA TGTGCCAGCAGCCGAGAGTTCGGGGACAGGGGAGGCTACACCTTC. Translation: CASSREFGDRGGYTF.